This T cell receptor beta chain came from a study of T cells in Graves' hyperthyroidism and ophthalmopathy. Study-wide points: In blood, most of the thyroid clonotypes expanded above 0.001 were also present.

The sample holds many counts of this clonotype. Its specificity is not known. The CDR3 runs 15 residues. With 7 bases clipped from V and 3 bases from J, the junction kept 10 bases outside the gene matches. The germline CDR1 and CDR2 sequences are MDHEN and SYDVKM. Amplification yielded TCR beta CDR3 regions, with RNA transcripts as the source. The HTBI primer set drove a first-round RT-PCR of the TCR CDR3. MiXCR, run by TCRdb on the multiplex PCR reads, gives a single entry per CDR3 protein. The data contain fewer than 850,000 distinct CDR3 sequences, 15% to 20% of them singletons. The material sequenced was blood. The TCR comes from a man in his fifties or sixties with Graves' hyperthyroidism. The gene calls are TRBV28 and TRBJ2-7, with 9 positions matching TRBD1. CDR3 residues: CASIQQGTGNYEQYF. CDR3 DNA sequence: TGTGCCAGCATACAACAGGGGACAGGGAACTACGAGCAGTACTTC.